This TCR beta chain was sequenced in a study of cytotoxic CD8 clonotypes in ibrutinib-treated CLL. The table came from immunoSEQ multiplex PCR; TCRdb's copy has only in-frame clones and leaves some out. This table holds 68,000 or so clones, about two thirds found once. Worth noting for this clone: Its matching antigen is unknown.

Study-level results: The study found public clonotypes uncommon, contracting or stable on treatment.

The sequenced sample was PBMCs, obtained after 12 months of ibrutinib treatment. The sequence was obtained from a human donor with chronic lymphocytic leukemia.

The CDR3 sequence: CASSLDRVNTGELFF. CDR3 bases: TGCGCCAGCAGCTTGGATAGGGTGAACACCGGGGAGCTGTTTTTT. The chain couples TRBV5-1 to TRBJ2-2; D is ambiguous. The CDR3 is made up of 15 amino acids. Germline-derived CDR1 and CDR2 are SGHRS and YFSETQ. Trimming stripped 0 bases from V and 1 base from J, with 7 bases between.